The 17 T cell receptor beta chains below all came from one sample that was sequenced in a study of T cell responses to AZD1222 COVID-19 vaccine. Generated by immunoSEQ multiplex PCR, the TCRdb table keeps only in-frame clones and is missing some. The sample lists 75,000 to 95,000 clones, about 85% occurring once. This material consisted of peripheral blood, taken 28 days after the second AZD1222 dose. The origin of the receptors is an adult who received the AZD1222 COVID-19 vaccine.

The V call is TRBV7-2, the J call TRBJ2-7; 7 bases are a match to TRBD2. The J segment lost 2 bases and the V segment lost 0 bases, leaving 7 bases of the junction unmatched. Germline V gives CDR1 SGHTA, CDR2 FQGNSA. The CDR3 totals 16 residues. CDR3: CASSLAPGGGTYEQYF. DNA for the CDR3: TGTGCCAGCAGCTTAGCCCCGGGGGGTGGGACCTACGAGCAGTACTTC.

CDR3 residues: CASGLDRTARATGELFF. CDR3 DNA: TGTGCTAGTGGTTTGGACCGGACAGCTCGAGCCACCGGGGAGCTGTTTTTT. This sequence joins TRBV12-5 and TRBJ2-2; the D gene is possibly TRBD1 (6 bases). CDR1 is LGHNT and CDR2 is FRNRAP in the germline V gene. Trimming pared 1 base from V and 4 bases from J, leaving 16 bases between. The CDR3 spans 17 residues.

There are a few counts of this clone. This sequence joins TRBV7-3 and TRBJ2-2; D remains ambiguous. CDR1 is SGHTA and CDR2 is FQGTGA in the germline V gene. The CDR3 has 14 residues. Trimming stripped 4 bases from V and 6 bases from J, with 12 bases between. The CDR3 DNA follows: TGTGCCAGCAGCTCCGCGGTCGAGTCCGGGGAGCTGTTTTTT. The encoded protein is CASSSAVESGELFF.

The chain combines TRBV7-9 with TRBJ2-1; D ambiguous. The CDR3 is 16 amino acids. V lost 5 bases and J 0 bases, leaving 14 bases between the germline ends. Germline V lookup: CDR1 SEHNR, CDR2 FQNEAQ (reference sequence). As DNA, the CDR3 is TGTGCCAGCAGCGCACAGCTAGGGCTCTCCTACAATGAGCAGTTCTTC. Translated: CASSAQLGLSYNEQFF.

This sequence joins TRBV30 and TRBJ1-1; D is uncertain. CDR1 and CDR2 from the germline V gene are GTSNPN and SVGIG (reference sequence). V lost 4 bases and J lost 3, with 6 bases in between. The CDR3 is 11 residues long. The CDR3 nucleotides are TGTGCCTGGATAGGGTACACTGAAGCTTTCTTT. Its translation is CAWIGYTEAFF.

The rearrangement joins TRBV18 to TRBJ2-7; TRBD1 is a possible D gene (7 bases). Germline loops: CDR1 KGHSH, CDR2 LQKENI. V lost 3 bases to trimming and J lost 5 bases, with 20 bases between them. CDR3 length: 16 amino acids. CDR3 in amino acids: CASSPIGGTTGDEQYF. The CDR3 nucleotides are TGTGCCAGCTCACCCATAGGGGGGACAACAGGGGACGAGCAGTACTTC.

The gene calls are TRBV2 and TRBJ1-3; D ambiguous. Trimming took 6 bases from V and 9 from J, leaving 6 bases between them. The CDR3 length is 10 residues. CDR1 is SNHLY, CDR2 FYNNEI, per germline. The CDR3 loop reads CASSQATIYF. The DNA of the CDR3 is TGTGCCAGCAGCCAGGCCACCATATATTTT. The entire variable domain, with the rest obtained from reference TRBV2 and TRBJ1-3, is as follows: EPEVTQTPSHQVTQMGQEVILRCVPISNHLYFYWYRQILGQKVEFLVSFYNNEISEKSEIFDDQFSVERPDGSNFTLKIRSTKLEDSAMYFCASSQATIYFGEGSWLTVV.

V and J are TRBV7-3 and TRBJ2-2; D is unresolved. The germline gives CDR1 SGHTA, CDR2 FQGTGA. The V end lost 5 bases, the J end lost 1 base, and 11 bases lay between the germline ends. The CDR3 has 15 amino acids. The CDR3: CASSPDRENTGELFF. The CDR3 DNA is TGTGCCAGCAGCCCAGATCGAGAGAACACCGGGGAGCTGTTTTTT.

Ten or more counts support this clone. V gene TRBV29-1 combines with J gene TRBJ2-1; D perhaps matches TRBD2 (5 bases). The CDR3 consists of 15 residues. Trimming left V 7 bases short and J 0 bases short, with 16 bases between. In germline, CDR1 is SQVTM, CDR2 ANQGSEA. This CDR3 is CSALVQLSSYNEQFF. The DNA for the CDR3 is TGCAGCGCACTAGTACAGTTGAGCTCCTACAATGAGCAGTTCTTC.

The rearrangement uses TRBV2 and TRBJ1-6; D is uncertain. V lost 4 bases to trimming and J lost 7 bases, with 14 bases between them. CDR1 is SNHLY and CDR2 is FYNNEI in the germline V gene. CDR3 length equals 15 residues. The CDR3: CASSVSGSINSPLHF. In DNA form, the CDR3 reads TGTGCCAGCAGTGTATCTGGATCGATAAATTCACCCCTCCACTTT. Full variable domain (rest looked up from reference TRBV2 and TRBJ1-6): EPEVTQTPSHQVTQMGQEVILRCVPISNHLYFYWYRQILGQKVEFLVSFYNNEISEKSEIFDDQFSVERPDGSNFTLKIRSTKLEDSAMYFCASSVSGSINSPLHFGNGTRLTVT.

This clone has just a few counts. The chain has TRBV7-9 and TRBJ1-1; 8 bases are a match to TRBD1. The V gene end was trimmed by 5 bases and the J gene end by 7 bases; junction bases not matched to a gene: 3. Germline CDR1 SEHNR, CDR2 FQNEAQ (reference sequence). The CDR3 runs to 12 residues. The CDR3 is CASSPQGVEAFF. The CDR3 nucleotides read TGTGCCAGCAGCCCACAGGGGGTTGAAGCTTTCTTT.

The rearrangement uses TRBV19 and TRBJ2-5; the D gene is possibly TRBD1 (5 bases). Germline CDR1 and CDR2: LNHDA and SQIVND (reference sequence). This CDR3 is 16 amino acids long. Trimming shortened V by 5 bases and J by 5 bases, and 21 bases separated the two germline ends. The DNA for the CDR3 is TGTGCCAGTAGTCCGAGCCGGGCCCTGCCAGGGGAGACCCAGTACTTC. It is translated as CASSPSRALPGETQYF.

In its sample, this clone was seen a few times. The chain combines TRBV30 with TRBJ2-7; 7 bases are a match to TRBD1. Germline V CDR1 and CDR2: GTSNPN, SVGIG (reference sequence). The ends lost 3 bases at V and 0 bases at J; junction bases unmatched: 11. This CDR3 contains 16 residues. In DNA, the CDR3 is TGTGCCTGGAGGACCTTAAAGGGGGCGAGCTCCTACGAGCAGTACTTC. Its protein is CAWRTLKGASSYEQYF.

The chain has TRBV3-1 (or the pseudogene TRBV3-2) and TRBJ1-5, with a weak D call TRBD1 (6 bases). V was trimmed by 1 base and J by 6 bases, leaving 16 bases between them. Germline CDR1 is LGHDT and CDR2 is YNNKEL (reference sequence). The CDR3 runs 16 residues. The CDR3 here is CASSQGGQGRSQPQHF. CDR3 in DNA: TGTGCCAGCAGCCAAGGCGGGCAGGGGCGGTCTCAGCCCCAGCATTTT.

The chain is built from TRBV3-1 (or the pseudogene TRBV3-2) and TRBJ1-1; unclear D gene. CDR1 is LGHDT, CDR2 YNNKEL, per germline (reference sequence). Between the trimmed V and J ends, which lost 3 bases and 3 bases, there was a span of 8 bases. The CDR3 has 13 amino acids. The CDR3 DNA is TGTGCCAGCAGCCATGGCGAACACACTGAAGCTTTCTTT. Its translation is CASSHGEHTEAFF.

This rearrangement joins TRBV2 to TRBJ1-5; 12 bases fit TRBD1. V lost 7 bases to trimming and J lost 6 bases; unmatched junction nucleotides: 4. This CDR3 spans 14 amino acids. Germline V gene sequence: CDR1 SNHLY, CDR2 FYNNEI. The CDR3 DNA sequence: TGTGCCAGCACCGGGACAGGGGGCGGTCAGCCCCAGCATTTT. Its translation is CASTGTGGGQPQHF.

This chain connects TRBV6-5 to TRBJ1-6, with D perhaps TRBD1 (5 bases). V was shortened by 8 bases and J by 5 bases, with 16 bases between the two germline ends. The germline CDR1 and CDR2 sequences are MNHEY and SVGAGI. This CDR3 has 15 residues. CDR3 in DNA: TGTGCCAGCGGAAGACTTGACAGAAATAATTCACCCCTCCACTTT. This sequence encodes CASGRLDRNNSPLHF.